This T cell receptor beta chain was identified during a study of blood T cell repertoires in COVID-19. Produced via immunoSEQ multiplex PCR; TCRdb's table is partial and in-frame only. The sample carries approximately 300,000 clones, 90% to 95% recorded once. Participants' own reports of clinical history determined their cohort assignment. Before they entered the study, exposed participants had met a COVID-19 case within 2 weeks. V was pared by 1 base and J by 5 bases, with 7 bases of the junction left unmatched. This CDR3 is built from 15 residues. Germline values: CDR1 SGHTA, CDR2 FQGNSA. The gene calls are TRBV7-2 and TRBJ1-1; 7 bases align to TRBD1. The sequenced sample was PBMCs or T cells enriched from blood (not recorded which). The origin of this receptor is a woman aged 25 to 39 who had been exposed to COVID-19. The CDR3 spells CASSLESAGGTEAFF. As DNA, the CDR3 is TGTGCCAGCAGCTTAGAATCTGCAGGGGGGACTGAAGCTTTCTTT.